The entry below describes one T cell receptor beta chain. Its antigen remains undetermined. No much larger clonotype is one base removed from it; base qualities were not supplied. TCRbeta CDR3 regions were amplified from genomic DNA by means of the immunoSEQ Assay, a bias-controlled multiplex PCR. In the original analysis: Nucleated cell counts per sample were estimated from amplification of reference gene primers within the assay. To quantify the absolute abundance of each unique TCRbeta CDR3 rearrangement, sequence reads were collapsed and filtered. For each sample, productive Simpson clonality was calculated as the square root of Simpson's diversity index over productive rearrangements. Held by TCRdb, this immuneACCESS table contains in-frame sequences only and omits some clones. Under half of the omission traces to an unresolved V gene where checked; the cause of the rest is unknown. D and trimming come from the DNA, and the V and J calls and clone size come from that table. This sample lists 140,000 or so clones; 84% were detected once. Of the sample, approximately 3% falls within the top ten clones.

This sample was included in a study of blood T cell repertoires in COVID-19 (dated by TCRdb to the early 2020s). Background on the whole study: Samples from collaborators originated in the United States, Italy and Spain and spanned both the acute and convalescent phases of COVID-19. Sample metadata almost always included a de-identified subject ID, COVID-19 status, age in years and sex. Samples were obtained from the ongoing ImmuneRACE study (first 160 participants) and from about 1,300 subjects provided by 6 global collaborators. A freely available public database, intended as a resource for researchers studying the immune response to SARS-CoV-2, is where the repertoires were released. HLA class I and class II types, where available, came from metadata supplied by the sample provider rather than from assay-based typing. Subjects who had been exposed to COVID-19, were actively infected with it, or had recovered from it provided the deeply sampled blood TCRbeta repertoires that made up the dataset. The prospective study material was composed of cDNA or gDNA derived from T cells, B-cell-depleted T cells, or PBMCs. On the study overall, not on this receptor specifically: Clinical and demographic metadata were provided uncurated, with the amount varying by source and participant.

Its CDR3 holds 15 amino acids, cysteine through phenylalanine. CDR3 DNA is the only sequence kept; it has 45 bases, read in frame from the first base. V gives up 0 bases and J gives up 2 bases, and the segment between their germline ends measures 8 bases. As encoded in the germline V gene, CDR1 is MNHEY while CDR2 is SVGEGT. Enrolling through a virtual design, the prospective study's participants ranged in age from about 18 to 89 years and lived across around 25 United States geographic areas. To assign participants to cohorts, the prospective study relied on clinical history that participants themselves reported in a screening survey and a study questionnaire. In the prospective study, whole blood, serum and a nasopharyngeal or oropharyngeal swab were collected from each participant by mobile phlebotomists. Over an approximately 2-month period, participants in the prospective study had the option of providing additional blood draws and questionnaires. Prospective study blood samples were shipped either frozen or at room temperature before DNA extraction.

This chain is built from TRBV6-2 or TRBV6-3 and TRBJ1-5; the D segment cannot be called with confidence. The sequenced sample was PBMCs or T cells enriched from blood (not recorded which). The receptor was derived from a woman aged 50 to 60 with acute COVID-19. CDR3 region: CASSYSGRRNQPQHF. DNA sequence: TGTGCCAGCAGTTACTCGGGCAGGCGCAATCAGCCCCAGCATTTT.